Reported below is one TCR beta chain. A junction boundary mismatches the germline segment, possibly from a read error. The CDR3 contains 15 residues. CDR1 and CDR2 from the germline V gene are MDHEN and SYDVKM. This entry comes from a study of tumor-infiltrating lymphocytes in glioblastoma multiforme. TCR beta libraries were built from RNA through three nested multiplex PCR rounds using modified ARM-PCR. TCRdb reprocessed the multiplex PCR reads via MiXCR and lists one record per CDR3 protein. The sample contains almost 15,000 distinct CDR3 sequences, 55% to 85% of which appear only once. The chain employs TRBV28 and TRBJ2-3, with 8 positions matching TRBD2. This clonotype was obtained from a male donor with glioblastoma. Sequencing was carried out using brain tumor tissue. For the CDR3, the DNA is TGTACCAGCAGTTTACCTAGCGGGTTAACAGATATGCAGTATTTT. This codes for CTSSLPSGLTDMQYF.